A selection of T cell receptor beta chains follows, all from one sample in a study of shared clonotypes between healthy human individuals. Here immunoSEQ multiplex PCR was the method, and the copy in TCRdb shows in-frame clones only, minus some. The sample includes roughly 2,500,000 clones, approximately 93% seen only once; the top ten take 0.36%. Input material: naive CD4+ T cells from PBMCs. All receptors come from a man between 18 and 29 years old in good health. Some clones in this sample may be carry-over from other donors' samples. The CDR3 runs from the conserved cysteine through the conserved F or W. Fields, in order: clone size, D gene, V gene, J gene, CDR3 protein, CDR3 DNA. The D gene is left open where the match is weak. Clone size is shown for a subset of rows, as once, few, many or a class of expanded clone.

size: -; D: -; V: TRBV18; J: TRBJ2-2; CDR3: CASSPPGQGRTGELFF; DNA: TGTGCCAGCTCACCACCTGGGCAGGGTCGCACCGGGGAGCTGTTTTTT
size: -; D: -; V: TRBV28; J: TRBJ1-2; CDR3: CASSLGKGSGYTF; DNA: TGTGCCAGCAGTTTGGGGAAGGGCAGTGGCTACACCTTC
size: few; D: TRBD1; V: TRBV19; J: TRBJ1-5; CDR3: CASSISSTGSNQPQHF; DNA: TGTGCCAGTAGTATCTCGTCGACAGGGTCCAATCAGCCCCAGCATTTT
size: -; D: TRBD2; V: TRBV4-3; J: TRBJ2-1; CDR3: CASSQGTSGRNEQFF; DNA: TGCGCCAGCAGCCAAGGGACTAGCGGGAGAAATGAGCAGTTCTTC
size: -; D: TRBD1; V: TRBV4-3; J: TRBJ1-4; CDR3: CASSQDFLDRTRQKLFF; DNA: TGCGCCAGCAGCCAAGATTTCCTGGACAGGACGCGTCAGAAACTGTTTTTT
size: -; D: -; V: TRBV2; J: TRBJ2-1; CDR3: CASSEPRRLDRNNEQFF; DNA: TGTGCCAGCAGTGAACCCCGGCGTTTGGACAGAAACAATGAGCAGTTCTTC
size: -; D: TRBD1; V: TRBV27; J: TRBJ2-5; CDR3: CASSSTGIQETQYF; DNA: TGTGCCAGCAGTTCGACAGGGATCCAAGAGACCCAGTACTTC
size: once; D: -; V: TRBV28; J: TRBJ2-3; CDR3: CASSSGAEGQWDTQYF; DNA: TGTGCCAGCAGTTCCGGGGCCGAAGGGCAGTGGGATACGCAGTATTTT
size: -; D: -; V: TRBV5-1; J: TRBJ2-1; CDR3: CASSPGGLDEQFF; DNA: TGCGCCAGCAGCCCCGGCGGGCTAGATGAGCAGTTCTTC
size: -; D: -; V: TRBV5-1; J: TRBJ1-1; CDR3: CASSLGGARMNTEAFF; DNA: TGCGCCAGCAGCTTGGGAGGAGCCAGGATGAACACTGAAGCTTTCTTT
size: -; D: -; V: TRBV7-3; J: TRBJ2-7; CDR3: CASSLDPTYEQYF; DNA: TGTGCCAGCAGCTTGGACCCGACCTACGAGCAGTACTTC
size: -; D: -; V: TRBV5-6; J: TRBJ1-5; CDR3: CASSLAGGAVSNQPQHF; DNA: TGTGCCAGCAGCTTGGCCGGGGGGGCGGTGAGCAATCAGCCCCAGCATTTT
size: -; D: -; V: TRBV7-8; J: TRBJ2-3; CDR3: CASSFPGDTQYF; DNA: TGTGCCAGCAGCTTCCCCGGGGATACGCAGTATTTT
size: -; D: TRBD1; V: TRBV28; J: TRBJ2-7; CDR3: CACGQGAREQYF; DNA: TGTGCCTGCGGACAGGGTGCGCGGGAGCAGTACTTC
size: -; D: -; V: TRBV11-3; J: TRBJ2-1; CDR3: CASSLGQGVYNEQFF; DNA: TGTGCCAGCAGCTTAGGGCAGGGCGTTTACAATGAGCAGTTCTTC
size: -; D: -; V: TRBV28; J: TRBJ1-4; CDR3: CASSRSLNEKLFF; DNA: TGTGCCAGCAGCCGATCGTTGAATGAAAAACTGTTTTTT
size: once; D: TRBD1; V: TRBV28; J: TRBJ1-2; CDR3: CASSYPQGAEVYGYTF; DNA: TGTGCCAGCAGTTACCCACAGGGGGCGGAGGTATATGGCTACACCTTC
size: -; D: TRBD2; V: TRBV4-3; J: TRBJ2-1; CDR3: CASSQVRTSVSYNEQFF; DNA: TGCGCCAGCAGCCAAGTCCGGACTAGCGTGTCCTACAATGAGCAGTTCTTC
size: -; D: -; V: TRBV4-2; J: TRBJ2-7; CDR3: CASSQVQGPTYEQYF; DNA: TGTGCCAGCAGCCAAGTTCAGGGGCCGACCTACGAGCAGTACTTC
size: -; D: -; V: TRBV9; J: TRBJ1-5; CDR3: CASSVYSGQPQHF; DNA: TGTGCCAGCAGCGTATACTCGGGTCAGCCCCAGCATTTT
size: -; D: TRBD2; V: TRBV30; J: TRBJ2-1; CDR3: CAWSVTSGSSYNEQFF; DNA: TGTGCCTGGAGTGTCACTAGCGGGAGCTCCTACAATGAGCAGTTCTTC
size: -; D: -; V: TRBV11-2; J: TRBJ1-2; CDR3: CASSLLLGGYTF; DNA: TGTGCCAGCAGCCTCCTCTTAGGGGGCTACACCTTC
size: -; D: TRBD2; V: TRBV15; J: TRBJ2-3; CDR3: CATSGRATDTQYF; DNA: TGTGCCACCAGCGGGAGGGCGACAGATACGCAGTATTTT
size: -; D: TRBD2; V: TRBV6-1; J: TRBJ2-3; CDR3: CASTLAGAGDTQYF; DNA: TGTGCCAGCACCTTAGCGGGAGCAGGCGATACGCAGTATTTT
size: -; D: TRBD2; V: TRBV5-6; J: TRBJ2-3; CDR3: CASSRLAASTDTQYF; DNA: TGTGCCAGCAGCCGACTAGCGGCTAGCACAGATACGCAGTATTTT
size: -; D: TRBD1; V: TRBV7-3; J: TRBJ2-1; CDR3: CASSPGTGSGNEQFF; DNA: TGTGCCAGCAGCCCCGGGACAGGGTCTGGCAATGAGCAGTTCTTC
size: -; D: -; V: TRBV19; J: TRBJ1-5; CDR3: CASRHRDDQPQHF; DNA: TGTGCCAGTAGGCACAGGGATGATCAGCCCCAGCATTTT
size: once; D: -; V: TRBV9; J: TRBJ1-2; CDR3: CASSATPGVWDGYTF; DNA: TGTGCCAGCAGCGCGACCCCAGGGGTATGGGATGGCTACACCTTC
size: -; D: TRBD2; V: TRBV10-3; J: TRBJ2-2; CDR3: CAISKEAGGLAGELFF; DNA: TGTGCCATCTCAAAGGAGGCGGGAGGGCTTGCCGGGGAGCTGTTTTTT
size: -; D: -; V: TRBV28; J: TRBJ1-3; CDR3: CASLGVYLFSGNTIYF; DNA: TGTGCCAGCTTGGGGGTTTACCTCTTCTCTGGAAACACCATATATTTT
size: -; D: -; V: TRBV27; J: TRBJ2-2; CDR3: CASSGPGELFF; DNA: TGTGCCAGCAGTGGGCCCGGGGAGCTGTTTTTT
size: -; D: -; V: TRBV29-1; J: TRBJ1-5; CDR3: CSVLGASNQPQHF; DNA: TGCAGCGTTTTGGGGGCTAGCAATCAGCCCCAGCATTTT
size: -; D: TRBD2; V: TRBV5-1; J: TRBJ2-1; CDR3: CASSLGLATANEQFF; DNA: TGCGCCAGCAGCTTGGGACTAGCGACGGCTAATGAGCAGTTCTTC
size: -; D: TRBD1; V: TRBV7-2; J: TRBJ1-2; CDR3: CASSLGTGSGYTF; DNA: TGTGCCAGCAGCTTGGGGACAGGATCCGGCTACACCTTC
size: -; D: -; V: TRBV7-3; J: TRBJ1-1; CDR3: CASSLEGHRNTEAFF; DNA: TGTGCCAGCAGCCTGGAGGGACACCGTAACACTGAAGCTTTCTTT
size: -; D: -; V: TRBV15; J: TRBJ1-5; CDR3: CATSRDQGPNQPQHF; DNA: TGTGCCACCAGCAGAGATCAAGGGCCTAATCAGCCCCAGCATTTT
size: -; D: TRBD1; V: TRBV6-6; J: TRBJ1-3; CDR3: CASTPGGAWRNTIYF; DNA: TGTGCCAGCACCCCAGGGGGGGCTTGGAGAAACACCATATATTTT
size: -; D: -; V: TRBV4-1; J: TRBJ2-3; CDR3: CASSQVGGSRTDTQYF; DNA: TGCGCCAGCAGCCAAGTCGGAGGGTCGAGGACAGATACGCAGTATTTT
size: -; D: TRBD1; V: TRBV11-2; J: TRBJ2-5; CDR3: CASSLARDRGPETQYF; DNA: TGTGCCAGCAGCTTAGCCCGGGACAGGGGGCCAGAGACCCAGTACTTC
size: once; D: TRBD2; V: TRBV9; J: TRBJ2-1; CDR3: CASSEGLAKYNEQFF; DNA: TGTGCCAGCAGCGAGGGACTAGCGAAGTACAATGAGCAGTTCTTC
size: -; D: TRBD1; V: TRBV28; J: TRBJ1-3; CDR3: CASRARGAGGGNTIYF; DNA: TGTGCCAGCAGGGCTCGCGGGGCAGGGGGTGGAAACACCATATATTTT
size: once; D: -; V: TRBV30; J: TRBJ2-7; CDR3: CAWSVTYEQYF; DNA: TGTGCCTGGAGTGTCACCTACGAGCAGTACTTC
size: -; D: TRBD1; V: TRBV2; J: TRBJ1-1; CDR3: CASSSRTGRDTEAFF; DNA: TGTGCCAGCAGTTCCCGGACAGGGCGGGACACTGAAGCTTTCTTT
size: -; D: TRBD2; V: TRBV18; J: TRBJ2-1; CDR3: CASSPLAGDYNEQFF; DNA: TGTGCCAGCTCACCACTAGCGGGAGACTACAATGAGCAGTTCTTC
size: -; D: -; V: TRBV5-8; J: TRBJ2-2; CDR3: CASSRLWRTGELFF; DNA: TGTGCCAGCAGCCGCCTGTGGAGGACCGGGGAGCTGTTTTTT
size: -; D: TRBD1; V: TRBV18; J: TRBJ1-2; CDR3: CASSPRDRENGYTF; DNA: TGTGCCAGCTCACCAAGAGACAGGGAAAATGGCTACACCTTC
size: -; D: -; V: TRBV11-2; J: TRBJ1-3; CDR3: CASSAGVGNTIYF; DNA: TGTGCCAGCAGCGCGGGGGTGGGAAACACCATATATTTT
size: -; D: -; V: TRBV11-3; J: TRBJ2-7; CDR3: CASSLGNNEQYF; DNA: TGTGCCAGCAGCTTAGGAAATAACGAGCAGTACTTC
size: once; D: TRBD1; V: TRBV5-1; J: TRBJ2-7; CDR3: CASSLVFSDRPNEQYF; DNA: TGCGCCAGCAGCTTGGTATTCTCGGACAGGCCAAACGAGCAGTACTTC
size: -; D: TRBD1; V: TRBV19; J: TRBJ1-2; CDR3: CASRPEGQGSYGYTF; DNA: TGTGCCAGTAGGCCCGAGGGACAGGGCTCCTATGGCTACACCTTC
size: -; D: TRBD1; V: TRBV7-2; J: TRBJ1-2; CDR3: CASSLQGANYGYTF; DNA: TGTGCCAGCAGCTTGCAGGGGGCTAACTATGGCTACACCTTC
size: -; D: -; V: TRBV6-1; J: TRBJ1-5; CDR3: CASSEISGLNQPQHF; DNA: TGTGCCAGCAGTGAAATATCAGGGTTGAATCAGCCCCAGCATTTT
size: -; D: -; V: TRBV7-2; J: TRBJ2-3; CDR3: CASSLAVGGFTDTQYF; DNA: TGTGCCAGCAGCTTAGCGGTTGGCGGTTTCACAGATACGCAGTATTTT
size: -; D: -; V: TRBV28; J: TRBJ2-5; CDR3: CASSLPGETQYF; DNA: TGTGCCAGCAGTCTCCCAGGGGAGACCCAGTACTTC
size: -; D: TRBD2; V: TRBV18; J: TRBJ2-1; CDR3: CASSPPSGSRNEQFF; DNA: TGTGCCAGCTCACCACCTAGCGGGAGTCGTAATGAGCAGTTCTTC